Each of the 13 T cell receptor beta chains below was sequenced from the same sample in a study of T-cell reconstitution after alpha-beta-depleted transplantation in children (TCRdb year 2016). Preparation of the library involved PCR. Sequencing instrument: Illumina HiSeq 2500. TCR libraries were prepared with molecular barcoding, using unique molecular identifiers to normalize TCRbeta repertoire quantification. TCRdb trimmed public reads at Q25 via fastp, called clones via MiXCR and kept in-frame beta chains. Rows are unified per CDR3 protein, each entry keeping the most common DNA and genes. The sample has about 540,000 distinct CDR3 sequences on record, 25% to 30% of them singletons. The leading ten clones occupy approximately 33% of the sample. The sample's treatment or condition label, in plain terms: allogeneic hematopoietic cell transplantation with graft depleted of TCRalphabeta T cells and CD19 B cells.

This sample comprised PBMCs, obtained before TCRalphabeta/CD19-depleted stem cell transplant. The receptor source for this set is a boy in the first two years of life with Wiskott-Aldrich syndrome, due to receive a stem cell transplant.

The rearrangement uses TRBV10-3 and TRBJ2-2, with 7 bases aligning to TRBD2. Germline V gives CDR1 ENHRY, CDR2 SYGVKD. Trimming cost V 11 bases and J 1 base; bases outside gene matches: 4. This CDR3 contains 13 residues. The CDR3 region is CAVLAQNTGELFF. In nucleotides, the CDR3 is TGTGCCGTACTAGCGCAGAACACCGGGGAGCTGTTTTTT.

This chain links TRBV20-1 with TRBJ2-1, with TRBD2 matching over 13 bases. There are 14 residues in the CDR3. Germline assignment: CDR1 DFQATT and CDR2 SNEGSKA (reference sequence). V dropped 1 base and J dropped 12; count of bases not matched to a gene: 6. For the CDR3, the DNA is TGCAGTGCTAGAGCAAGGACTAGCGGGAGAACGCAGTTCTTC. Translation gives CSARARTSGRTQFF.

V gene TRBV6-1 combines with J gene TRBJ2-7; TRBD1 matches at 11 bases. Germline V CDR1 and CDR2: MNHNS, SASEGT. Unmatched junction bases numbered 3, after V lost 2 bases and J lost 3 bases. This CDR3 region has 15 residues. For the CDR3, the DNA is TGTGCCAGCAGTGAACAGGGGACAGGGGGCTACGAGCAGTACTTC. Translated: CASSEQGTGGYEQYF.

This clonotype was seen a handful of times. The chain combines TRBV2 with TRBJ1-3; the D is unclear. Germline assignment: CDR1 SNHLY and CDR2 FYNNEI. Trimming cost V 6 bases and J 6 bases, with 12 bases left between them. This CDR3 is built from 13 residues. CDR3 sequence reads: CASSPRGENTIYF. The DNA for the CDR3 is TGTGCCAGCAGCCCGCGCGGGGAAAACACCATATATTTT.

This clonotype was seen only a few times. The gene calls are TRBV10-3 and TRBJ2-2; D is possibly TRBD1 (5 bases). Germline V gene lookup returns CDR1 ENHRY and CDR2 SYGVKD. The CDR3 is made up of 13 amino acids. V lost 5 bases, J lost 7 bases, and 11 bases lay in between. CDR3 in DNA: TGTGCCATCAGTTCTTCAGGGATCGGGGAGCTGTTTTTT. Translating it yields CAISSSGIGELFF.

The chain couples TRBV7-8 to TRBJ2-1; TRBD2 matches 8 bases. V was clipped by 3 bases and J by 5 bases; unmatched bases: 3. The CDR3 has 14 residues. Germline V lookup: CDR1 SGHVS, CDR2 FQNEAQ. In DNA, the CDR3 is TGTGCCAGCAGCTTCCAACTAGCGGACAATGAGCAGTTCTTC. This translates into CASSFQLADNEQFF.

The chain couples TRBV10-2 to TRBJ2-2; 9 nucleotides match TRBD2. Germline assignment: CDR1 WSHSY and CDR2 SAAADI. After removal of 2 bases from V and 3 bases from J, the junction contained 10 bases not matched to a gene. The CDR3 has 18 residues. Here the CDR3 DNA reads TGCGCCAGCAGTGAGCCTTCTAGCGGGACGTCGGACACCGGGGAGCTGTTTTTT. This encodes CASSEPSSGTSDTGELFF.

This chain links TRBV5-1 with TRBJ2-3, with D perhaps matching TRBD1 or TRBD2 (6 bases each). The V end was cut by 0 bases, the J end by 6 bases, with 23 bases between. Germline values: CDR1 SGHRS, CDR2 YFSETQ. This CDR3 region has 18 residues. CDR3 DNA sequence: TGCGCCAGCAGCTTGGGTTCGCGAGGGGGACTCCCGATGGATACGCAGTATTTT. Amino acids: CASSLGSRGGLPMDTQYF.

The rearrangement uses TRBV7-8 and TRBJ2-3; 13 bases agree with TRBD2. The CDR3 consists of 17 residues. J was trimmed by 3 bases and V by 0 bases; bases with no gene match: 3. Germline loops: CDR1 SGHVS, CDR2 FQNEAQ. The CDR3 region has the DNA TGTGCCAGCAGCTTAGCACTAGCGGGAGGGCCAACAGATACGCAGTATTTT. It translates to CASSLALAGGPTDTQYF.

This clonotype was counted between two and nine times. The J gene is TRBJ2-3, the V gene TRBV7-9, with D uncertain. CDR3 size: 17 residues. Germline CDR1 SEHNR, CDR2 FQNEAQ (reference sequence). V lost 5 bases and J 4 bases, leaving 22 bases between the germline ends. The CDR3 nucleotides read TGTGCCAGCAGCAAAAAGTGGGCAGGACCCACATCAGATACGCAGTATTTT. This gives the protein CASSKKWAGPTSDTQYF. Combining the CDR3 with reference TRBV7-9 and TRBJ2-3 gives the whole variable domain DTGVSQNPRHKITKRGQNVTFRCDPISEHNRLYWYRQTLGQGPEFLTYFQNEAQLEKSRLLSDRFSAERPKGSFSTLEIQRTEQGDSAMYLCASSKKWAGPTSDTQYFGPGTRLTVL.

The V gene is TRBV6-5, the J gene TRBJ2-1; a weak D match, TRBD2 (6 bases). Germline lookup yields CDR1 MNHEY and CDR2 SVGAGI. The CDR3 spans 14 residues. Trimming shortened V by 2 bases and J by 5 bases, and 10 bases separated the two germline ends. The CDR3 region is CASSYRDSNNEQFF. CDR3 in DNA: TGTGCCAGCAGTTACCGGGACTCAAACAATGAGCAGTTCTTC.

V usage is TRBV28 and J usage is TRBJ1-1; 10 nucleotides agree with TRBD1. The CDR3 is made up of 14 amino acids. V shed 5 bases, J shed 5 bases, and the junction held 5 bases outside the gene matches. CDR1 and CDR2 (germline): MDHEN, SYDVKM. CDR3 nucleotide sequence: TGTGCCAGCAGTACGGGACAGGGGTGGACTGAAGCTTTCTTT. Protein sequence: CASSTGQGWTEAFF.

The DNA for the CDR3 is TGCGCCAGCAGCCTGTTAGGAGGACGGATAGCCTACAATGAGCAGTTCTTC. It codes for CASSLLGGRIAYNEQFF. The chain joins TRBV5-1 to TRBJ2-1; D possibly corresponds to TRBD2 (5 bases). V was trimmed by 4 bases and J by 2 bases, leaving 19 bases between them. The V gene's germline CDR1 is SGHRS and CDR2 YFSETQ. CDR3 size: 17 residues.